These T cell receptor beta chains were read from a single sample in a study of cytomegalovirus exposure and HLA in healthy donors. Clones were read by immunoSEQ multiplex PCR, and TCRdb kept only the in-frame ones, dropping some. The table includes over 250,000 clones, roughly 85% detected once. The sample consisted of PBMCs. The receptors come from a woman aged 18 to 35 in good health and CMV-seronegative. CDR3s include the opening cysteine and the closing phenylalanine or tryptophan. D genes are given only for firm matches. Size is omitted from some rows. Given values are once, few, many or a class for expanded clones.

D gene,V gene,clone size,J gene,CDR3 DNA,CDR3 protein
.,TRBV5-1,.,TRBJ1-5,TGCGCCAGCAGCTTAGGGGGGGATCAGCCCCAGCATTTT,CASSLGGDQPQHF
.,TRBV7-8,.,TRBJ1-5,TGTGCCAGCAGCCCGAGACAGGCCAATCAGCCCCAGCATTTT,CASSPRQANQPQHF
TRBD1,TRBV25-1,.,TRBJ1-6,TGTGCCAGCAGTTTTGCCGGGACAGAGTCACCCCTCCACTTT,CASSFAGTESPLHF
TRBD1,TRBV6-5,.,TRBJ1-1,TGTGCCAGCAGTTCGATCGACAGGGCCACTGAAGCTTTCTTT,CASSSIDRATEAFF
.,TRBV11-2,.,TRBJ2-3,TGTGCCAGCAGCCCCTCTCCGGGACTTAGCACAGATACGCAGTATTTT,CASSPSPGLSTDTQYF
.,TRBV7-3,few,TRBJ1-5,TGTGCCAGCAGCTTACCAGGCCAGCCCCAGCATTTT,CASSLPGQPQHF
TRBD1,TRBV6-1,few,TRBJ1-5,TGTGCCAGCAGTGATCCAGGGGGGAGCAATCAGCCCCAGCATTTT,CASSDPGGSNQPQHF
.,TRBV4-2,.,TRBJ2-5,TGTGCCAGCAGCCAAGACGGGTCCCACCAAGAGACCCAGTACTTC,CASSQDGSHQETQYF
.,TRBV5-1,.,TRBJ2-1,TGCGCCAGCCGACCTATTCTAGCGCCTAGCTCCTACAATGAGCAGTTCTTC,CASRPILAPSSYNEQFF
.,TRBV7-9,.,TRBJ2-7,TGTGCCAGCAGCTTAGCGCACGCAGGGGGGTTCTACGAGCAGTACTTC,CASSLAHAGGFYEQYF
.,TRBV5-4,.,TRBJ1-4,TGTGCCAGCAGCTTGGGACAGAAAAATGAAAAACTGTTTTTT,CASSLGQKNEKLFF
.,TRBV18,.,TRBJ1-1,TGTGCCAGCTCACCAGGACAGCCGAACACTGAAGCTTTCTTT,CASSPGQPNTEAFF
TRBD1,TRBV28,.,TRBJ1-2,TGTGCCAGCAGTAACAGGGGTCGTGGGTATGGCTACACCTTC,CASSNRGRGYGYTF
.,TRBV7-2,.,TRBJ2-1,TGTGCCAGCAGAAATAGTTTCCACAATGAGCAGTTCTTC,CASRNSFHNEQFF
TRBD2,TRBV27,.,TRBJ2-7,TGTGCCAGCAGTTTAGTAGCGGGGCGCTCCGAGCAGTACTTC,CASSLVAGRSEQYF
.,TRBV6-5,.,TRBJ1-6,TGTGCCAGCAGTTACTCAACACGATTAACCTCACCCCTCCACTTT,CASSYSTRLTSPLHF
TRBD1,TRBV19,.,TRBJ1-2,TGTGCCAGTAGACCGGGACAGGGAGGGTATGGCTACACCTTC,CASRPGQGGYGYTF
TRBD1,TRBV5-1,.,TRBJ1-1,TGCGCCAGCAGCTTAGATATGACAGGGGGTTACACTGAAGCTTTCTTT,CASSLDMTGGYTEAFF
.,TRBV10-2,.,TRBJ1-2,TGCGCCAGCAGTGAGGGCCCTAACTATGGCTACACCTTC,CASSEGPNYGYTF
TRBD2,TRBV30,.,TRBJ2-3,TGTGCCTTCGGCGGGGGGTTTCAGGATACGCAGTATTTT,CAFGGGFQDTQYF
TRBD1,TRBV5-1,.,TRBJ2-7,TGCGCCAGCAGCTTTGGGACAGGGGGAGACGAGCAGTACTTC,CASSFGTGGDEQYF
.,TRBV6-1,.,TRBJ1-4,TGTGCCAGCAGTGATTCCTTGTCCCCTCGGGGGGAAAAACTGTTTTTT,CASSDSLSPRGEKLFF
TRBD2,TRBV5-1,.,TRBJ2-7,TGCGCCAGCAGCATCCCTCTAGCGGGAATCGGCTCCTACGAGCAGTACTTC,CASSIPLAGIGSYEQYF
.,TRBV7-2,.,TRBJ1-4,TGTGCCAGCAGCTCGGGTGGGCGGACACTAGAAAAACTGTTTTTT,CASSSGGRTLEKLFF
.,TRBV5-1,.,TRBJ1-1,TGCGCCAGCAGCTTGATCCCGGAGGACACTGAAGCTTTCTTT,CASSLIPEDTEAFF
TRBD2,TRBV9,.,TRBJ2-2,TGTGCCAGCAGCGAAGGACTAGCGGACACCGGGGAGCTGTTTTTT,CASSEGLADTGELFF
.,TRBV7-8,.,TRBJ2-7,TGTGCCAGCAGCTTAGCAGGAGTCTCCTACGAGCAGTACTTC,CASSLAGVSYEQYF
TRBD1,TRBV11-2,.,TRBJ1-2,TGTGCCAGCAGCTTACCGAGGGGACAGGGCTTCCTCTATGGCTACACCTTC,CASSLPRGQGFLYGYTF
.,TRBV4-1,.,TRBJ2-1,TGCGCCAGCAGCCAAGACAGGGGCTCCTACAATGAGCAGTTCTTC,CASSQDRGSYNEQFF
TRBD1,TRBV28,.,TRBJ1-2,TGTGCCAGCAGACTTCCCAGGGGGCGTGAGGATGGCTACACCTTC,CASRLPRGREDGYTF
.,TRBV30,.,TRBJ2-7,TGTGCCTGGGGGATCGGGGGAGGCGAGCAGTACTTC,CAWGIGGGEQYF
.,TRBV2,.,TRBJ2-1,TGTGCCAGCGCCCCTGGGCCCAGGGACAATGAGCAGTTCTTC,CASAPGPRDNEQFF
.,TRBV29-1,few,TRBJ1-5,TGCAGCGGGACAACAGGGCGAGATCAGCCCCAGCATTTT,CSGTTGRDQPQHF
.,TRBV10-3,.,TRBJ1-1,TGTGCCATCAGTGACTCGGGAACCATGAACACTGAAGCTTTCTTT,CAISDSGTMNTEAFF
.,TRBV27,.,TRBJ1-4,TGTGCCAGCAGTTCCGGGGGGAAATTGTTTTTT,CASSSGGKLFF
.,TRBV27,few,TRBJ1-4,TGTGCCAGCAGTTGGCGGGGAACAGGATCTAATGAAAAACTGTTTTTT,CASSWRGTGSNEKLFF
.,TRBV11-2,.,TRBJ2-5,TGTGCCAGCAGCTTAGGGGGCTTCCAAGAGACCCAGTACTTC,CASSLGGFQETQYF
.,TRBV29-1,.,TRBJ1-2,TGCAGCGCCCGGACAGATTTTTATGGCTACACCTTC,CSARTDFYGYTF
.,TRBV2,.,TRBJ1-2,TGTGCCAGCACCGACAGATACGGCTACACCTTC,CASTDRYGYTF
TRBD2,TRBV6-1,few,TRBJ2-1,TGTGCCGCCGCGCGGCGGGAGGTGCAGAATGAGCAGTTCTTC,CAAARREVQNEQFF
.,TRBV6-5,once,TRBJ1-5,TGTGCCACCCAAAGGGAGGGTTACAATCAGCCCCAGCATTTT,CATQREGYNQPQHF
TRBD1,TRBV5-1,.,TRBJ1-1,TGCGCCAGTAGAACAGGGGTCAACACTGAAGCTTTCTTT,CASRTGVNTEAFF
.,TRBV10-3,.,TRBJ1-2,TGTGCCATCAGTTTGACAGAAGATGGCTACACCTTC,CAISLTEDGYTF
.,TRBV5-4,once,TRBJ2-5,TGTGCCAGCAGCTTGTCGACCGGGTCCTTACAAGAGACCCAGTACTTC,CASSLSTGSLQETQYF
.,TRBV5-4,.,TRBJ2-2,TGTGCCAGCAGCCCTGGGGGGAGAAGACACACCGGGGAGCTGTTTTTT,CASSPGGRRHTGELFF
.,TRBV27,.,TRBJ1-2,TGTGCCAGCAGCGGGGGGGCGGGGTCCATCTATGGCTACACCTTC,CASSGGAGSIYGYTF
.,TRBV4-3,.,TRBJ2-5,TGCGCCAGCAGCCAAGCGGTTCCCGGTCGGGTGGAGACCCAGTACTTC,CASSQAVPGRVETQYF
.,TRBV6-5,.,TRBJ2-2,TGTGCCAGCAGTTACTCGTCAACCGGGGAGCTGTTTTTT,CASSYSSTGELFF
TRBD2,TRBV30,.,TRBJ2-7,TGTGCCTGGACCCTCAAGCGGGGTTACGAGCAGTACTTC,CAWTLKRGYEQYF
TRBD1,TRBV6-1,.,TRBJ1-3,TGTGCCAGCAGTGAAGCCGGGAACAGGGGAGGTGGAAACACCATATATTTT,CASSEAGNRGGGNTIYF
.,TRBV5-1,.,TRBJ2-6,TGCGCCAGCAGCTTGGACCGGGACTCGCGAAGGTCTGGGGCCAACGTCCTGACTTTC,CASSLDRDSRRSGANVLTF
.,TRBV9,.,TRBJ2-5,TGTGCCAGCAGCGTAGTGTTCGGGGAGACCCAGTACTTC,CASSVVFGETQYF
TRBD1,TRBV28,.,TRBJ1-5,TGTGCCAGCAGCAGGACAGGGTTGGGGGATAGCAATCAGCCCCAGCATTTT,CASSRTGLGDSNQPQHF
TRBD1,TRBV6-1,.,TRBJ1-5,TGTGCCAGCAGGGGACAGGGGGAAGGTCAGCCCCAGCATTTT,CASRGQGEGQPQHF
.,TRBV30,.,TRBJ2-7,TGTGCCTGGAGTGTCCTTGCGGAAGTTCAGTACTTC,CAWSVLAEVQYF
TRBD1,TRBV28,.,TRBJ2-5,TGTGCCAGCAGTTTCACGTGGGGACAGTCCCAAGAGACCCAGTACTTC,CASSFTWGQSQETQYF
TRBD1,TRBV29-1,.,TRBJ1-2,TGCAGCGTTGAAAGTGGGACAGGGAACTATGGCTACACCTTC,CSVESGTGNYGYTF
.,TRBV11-2,few,TRBJ1-6,TGTGCCAGCGACCCGGGACTCACTAATTCACCCCTCCACTTT,CASDPGLTNSPLHF
TRBD2,TRBV7-2,.,TRBJ2-1,TGTGCCAGCAGCCGACTAGGGACTAGCGGCCTCAATGAGCAGTTCTTC,CASSRLGTSGLNEQFF